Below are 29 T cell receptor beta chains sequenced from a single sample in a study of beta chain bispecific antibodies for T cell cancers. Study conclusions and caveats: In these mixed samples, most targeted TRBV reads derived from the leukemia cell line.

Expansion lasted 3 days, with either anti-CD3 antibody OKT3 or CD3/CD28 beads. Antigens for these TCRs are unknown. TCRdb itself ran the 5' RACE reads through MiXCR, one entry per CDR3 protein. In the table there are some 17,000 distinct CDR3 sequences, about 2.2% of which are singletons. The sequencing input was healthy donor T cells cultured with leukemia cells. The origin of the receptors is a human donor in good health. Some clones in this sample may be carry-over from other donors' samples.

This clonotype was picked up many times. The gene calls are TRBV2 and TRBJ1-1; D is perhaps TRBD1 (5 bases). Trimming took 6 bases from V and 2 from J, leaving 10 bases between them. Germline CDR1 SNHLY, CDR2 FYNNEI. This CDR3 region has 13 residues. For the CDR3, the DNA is TGTGCCAGCAGGGGGGGTGAAAACACTGAAGCTTTCTTT. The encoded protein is CASRGGENTEAFF. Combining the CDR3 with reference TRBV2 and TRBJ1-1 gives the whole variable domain EPEVTQTPSHQVTQMGQEVILRCVPISNHLYFYWYRQILGQKVEFLVSFYNNEISEKSEIFDDQFSVERPDGSNFTLKIRSTKLEDSAMYFCASRGGENTEAFFGQGTRLTVV.

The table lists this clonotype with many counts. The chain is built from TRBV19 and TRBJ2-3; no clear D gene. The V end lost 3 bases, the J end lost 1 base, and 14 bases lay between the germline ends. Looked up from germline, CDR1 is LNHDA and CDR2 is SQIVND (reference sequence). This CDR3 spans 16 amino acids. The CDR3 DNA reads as TGTGCCAGTAGTATTTGGGGTGTGGCAGGCACAGATACGCAGTATTTT. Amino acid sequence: CASSIWGVAGTDTQYF.

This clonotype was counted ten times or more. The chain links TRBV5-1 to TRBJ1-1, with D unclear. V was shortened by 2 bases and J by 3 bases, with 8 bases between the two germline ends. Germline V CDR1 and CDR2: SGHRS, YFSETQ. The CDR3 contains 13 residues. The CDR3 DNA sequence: TGCGCCAGCAGCTTAGGTGGACACACTGAAGCTTTCTTT. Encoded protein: CASSLGGHTEAFF.

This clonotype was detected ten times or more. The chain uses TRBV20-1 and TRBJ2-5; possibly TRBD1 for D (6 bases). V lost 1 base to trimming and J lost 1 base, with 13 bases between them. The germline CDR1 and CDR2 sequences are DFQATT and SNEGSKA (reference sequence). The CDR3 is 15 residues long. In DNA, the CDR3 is TGCAGTGCTAGAGTGGCGACAGGAATCCAAGAGACCCAGTACTTC. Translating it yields CSARVATGIQETQYF.

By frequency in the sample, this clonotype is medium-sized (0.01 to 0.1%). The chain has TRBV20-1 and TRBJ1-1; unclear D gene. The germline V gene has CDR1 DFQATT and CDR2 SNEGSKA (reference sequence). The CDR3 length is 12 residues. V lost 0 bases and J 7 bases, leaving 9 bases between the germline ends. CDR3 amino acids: CSARDGRVEAFF. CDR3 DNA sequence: TGCAGTGCTAGAGACGGCCGCGTTGAAGCTTTCTTT.

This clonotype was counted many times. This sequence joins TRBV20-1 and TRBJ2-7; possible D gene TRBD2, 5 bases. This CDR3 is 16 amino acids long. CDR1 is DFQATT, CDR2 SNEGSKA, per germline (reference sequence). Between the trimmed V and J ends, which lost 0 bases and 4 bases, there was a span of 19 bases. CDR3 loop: CSARDRVRTATYEQYF. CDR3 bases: TGCAGTGCTAGAGATAGGGTCAGGACTGCAACTTACGAGCAGTACTTC.

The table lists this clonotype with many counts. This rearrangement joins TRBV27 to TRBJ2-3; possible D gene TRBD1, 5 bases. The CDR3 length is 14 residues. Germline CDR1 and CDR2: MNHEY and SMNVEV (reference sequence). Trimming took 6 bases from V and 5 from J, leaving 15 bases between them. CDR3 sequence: CASRIIHDRDTQYF. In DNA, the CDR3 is TGTGCCAGCAGGATTATACATGACAGAGATACGCAGTATTTT.

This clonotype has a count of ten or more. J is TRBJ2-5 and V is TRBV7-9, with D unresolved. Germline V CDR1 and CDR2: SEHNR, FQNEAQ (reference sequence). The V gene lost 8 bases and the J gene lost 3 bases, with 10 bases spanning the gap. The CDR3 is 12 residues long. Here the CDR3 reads CASRGLEETQYF. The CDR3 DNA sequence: TGTGCCAGCCGAGGCCTAGAAGAGACCCAGTACTTC.

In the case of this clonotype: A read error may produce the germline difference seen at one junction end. DNA for the CDR3: TGCAATGCTAGCAGCTCGGCGTTAGCCAAAAGCATTCAGTACTTC. It yields the protein CNASSSALAKSIQYF. The J gene is TRBJ2-4, the V gene TRBV20-1; D perhaps matches TRBD2 (5 bases). The CDR3 extends over 15 amino acids. Germline CDR1 DFQATT, CDR2 SNEGSKA (reference sequence).

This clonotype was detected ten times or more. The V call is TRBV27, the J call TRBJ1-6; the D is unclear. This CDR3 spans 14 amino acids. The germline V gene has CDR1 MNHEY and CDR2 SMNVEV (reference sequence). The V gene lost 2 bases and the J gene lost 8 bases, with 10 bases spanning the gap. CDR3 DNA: TGTGCCAGCAGTTTAATGTGGGGAGATTCACCCCTCCACTTT. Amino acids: CASSLMWGDSPLHF.

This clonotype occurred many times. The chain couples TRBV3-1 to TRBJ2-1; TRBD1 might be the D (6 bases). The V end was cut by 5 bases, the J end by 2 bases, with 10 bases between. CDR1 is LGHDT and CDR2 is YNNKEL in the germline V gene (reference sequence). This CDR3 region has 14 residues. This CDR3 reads CASSNTGTYNEQFF. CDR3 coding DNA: TGTGCCAGCAGCAACACAGGGACCTACAATGAGCAGTTCTTC.

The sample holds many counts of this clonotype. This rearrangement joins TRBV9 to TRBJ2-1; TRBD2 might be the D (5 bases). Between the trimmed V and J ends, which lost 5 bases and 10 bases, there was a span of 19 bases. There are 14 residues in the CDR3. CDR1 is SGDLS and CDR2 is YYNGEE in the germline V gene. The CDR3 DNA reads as TGTGCCAGCAGTCCGGGGATGACGTCCGTGGAGCAGTTCTTC. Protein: CASSPGMTSVEQFF.

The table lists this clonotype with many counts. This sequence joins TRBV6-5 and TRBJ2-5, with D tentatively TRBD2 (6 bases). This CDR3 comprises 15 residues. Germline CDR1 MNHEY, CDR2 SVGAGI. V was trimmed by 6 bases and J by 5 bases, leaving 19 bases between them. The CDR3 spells CASSLTSSPWETQYF. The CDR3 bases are TGTGCCAGCAGCCTTACTAGCTCCCCTTGGGAGACCCAGTACTTC.

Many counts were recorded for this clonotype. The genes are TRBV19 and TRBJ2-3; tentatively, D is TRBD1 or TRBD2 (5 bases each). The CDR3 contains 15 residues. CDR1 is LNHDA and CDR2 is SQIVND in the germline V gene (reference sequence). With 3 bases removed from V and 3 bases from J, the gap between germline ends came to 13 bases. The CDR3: CASSMAWGYTDTQYF. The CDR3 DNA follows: TGTGCCAGTAGTATGGCATGGGGGTATACAGATACGCAGTATTTT.

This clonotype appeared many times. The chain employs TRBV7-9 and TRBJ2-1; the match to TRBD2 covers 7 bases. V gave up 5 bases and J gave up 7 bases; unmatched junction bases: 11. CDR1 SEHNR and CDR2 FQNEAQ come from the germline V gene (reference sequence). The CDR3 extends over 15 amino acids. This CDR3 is CASSDGTTLGNEQFF. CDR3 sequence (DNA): TGTGCCAGCAGCGATGGGACTACTTTAGGGAATGAGCAGTTCTTC.

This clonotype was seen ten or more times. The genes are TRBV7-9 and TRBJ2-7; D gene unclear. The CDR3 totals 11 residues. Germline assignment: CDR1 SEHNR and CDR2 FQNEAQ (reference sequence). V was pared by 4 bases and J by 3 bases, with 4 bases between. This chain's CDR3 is CASSSIYEQYF. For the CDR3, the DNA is TGTGCCAGCAGCTCCATCTACGAGCAGTACTTC.

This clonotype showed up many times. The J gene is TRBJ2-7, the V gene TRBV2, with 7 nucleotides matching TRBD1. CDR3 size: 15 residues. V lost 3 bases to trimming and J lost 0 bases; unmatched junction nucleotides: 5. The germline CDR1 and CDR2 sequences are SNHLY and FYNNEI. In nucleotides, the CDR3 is TGTGCCAGCAGTGAGGGACAGCCTAACTCCTACGAGCAGTACTTC. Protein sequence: CASSEGQPNSYEQYF.

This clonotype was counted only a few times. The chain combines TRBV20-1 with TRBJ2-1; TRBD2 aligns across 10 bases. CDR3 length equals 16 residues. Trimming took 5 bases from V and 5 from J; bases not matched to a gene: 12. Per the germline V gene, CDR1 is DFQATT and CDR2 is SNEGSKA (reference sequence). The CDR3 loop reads CSAPPIAGGTNNEQFF. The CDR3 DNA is TGCAGTGCTCCCCCCATAGCGGGGGGTACAAACAATGAGCAGTTCTTC.

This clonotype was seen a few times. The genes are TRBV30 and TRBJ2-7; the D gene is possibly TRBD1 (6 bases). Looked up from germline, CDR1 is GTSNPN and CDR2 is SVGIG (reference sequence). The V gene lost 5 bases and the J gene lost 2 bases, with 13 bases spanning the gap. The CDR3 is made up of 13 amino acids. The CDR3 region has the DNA TGTGCCTGGGTGGACAGTATCACCTACGAGCAGTACTTC. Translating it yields CAWVDSITYEQYF.

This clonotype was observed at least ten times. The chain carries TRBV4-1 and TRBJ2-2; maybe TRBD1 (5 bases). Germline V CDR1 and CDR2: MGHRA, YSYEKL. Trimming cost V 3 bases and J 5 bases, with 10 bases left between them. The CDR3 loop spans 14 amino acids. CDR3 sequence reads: CASSQETVTGELFF. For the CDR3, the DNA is TGCGCCAGCAGCCAGGAGACAGTAACCGGGGAGCTGTTTTTT.

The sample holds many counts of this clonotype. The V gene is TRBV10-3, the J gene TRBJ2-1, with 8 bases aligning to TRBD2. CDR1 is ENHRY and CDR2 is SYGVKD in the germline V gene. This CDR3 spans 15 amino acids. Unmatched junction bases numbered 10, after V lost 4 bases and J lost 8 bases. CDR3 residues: CAISARGGLFDEQFF. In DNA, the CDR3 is TGTGCCATCAGTGCTCGGGGGGGGCTATTCGATGAGCAGTTCTTC.

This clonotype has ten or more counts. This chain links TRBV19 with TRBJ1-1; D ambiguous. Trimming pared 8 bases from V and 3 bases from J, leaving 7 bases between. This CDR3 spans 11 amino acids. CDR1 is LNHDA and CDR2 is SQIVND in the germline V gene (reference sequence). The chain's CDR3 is CASLGDTEAFF. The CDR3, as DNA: TGTGCCAGTTTGGGCGACACTGAAGCTTTCTTT.

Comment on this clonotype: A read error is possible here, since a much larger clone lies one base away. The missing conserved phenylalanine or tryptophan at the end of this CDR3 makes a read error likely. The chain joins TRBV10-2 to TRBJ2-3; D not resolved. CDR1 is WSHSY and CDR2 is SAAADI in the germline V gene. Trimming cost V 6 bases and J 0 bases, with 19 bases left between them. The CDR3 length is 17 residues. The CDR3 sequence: CASSDSLLGASTDTQYL. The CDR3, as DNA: TGCGCCAGCAGCGATAGCCTCCTTGGTGCTAGCACAGATACGCAGTATCTT.

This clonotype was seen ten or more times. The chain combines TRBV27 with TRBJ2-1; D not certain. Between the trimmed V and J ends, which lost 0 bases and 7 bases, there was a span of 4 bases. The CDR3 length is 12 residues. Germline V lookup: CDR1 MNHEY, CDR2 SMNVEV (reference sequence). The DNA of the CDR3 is TGTGCCAGCAGTTTATCGGGGAATGAGCAGTTCTTC. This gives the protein CASSLSGNEQFF.

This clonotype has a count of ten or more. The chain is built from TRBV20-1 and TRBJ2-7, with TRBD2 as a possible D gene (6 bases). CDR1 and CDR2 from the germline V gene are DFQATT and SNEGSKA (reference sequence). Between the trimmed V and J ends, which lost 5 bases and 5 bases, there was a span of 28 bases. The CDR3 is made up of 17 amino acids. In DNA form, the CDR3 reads TGCAGTGCTGCCCCCCCGCGCCGCCCCCTTGGAGGGCACGAGCAGTACTTC. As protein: CSAAPPRRPLGGHEQYF.

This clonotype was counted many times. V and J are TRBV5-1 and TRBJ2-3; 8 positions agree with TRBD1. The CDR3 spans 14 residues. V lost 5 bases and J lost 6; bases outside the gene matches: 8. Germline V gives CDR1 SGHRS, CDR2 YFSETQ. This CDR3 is CASRVQGAVDTQYF. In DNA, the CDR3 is TGCGCCAGCAGAGTTCAGGGGGCGGTGGATACGCAGTATTTT.

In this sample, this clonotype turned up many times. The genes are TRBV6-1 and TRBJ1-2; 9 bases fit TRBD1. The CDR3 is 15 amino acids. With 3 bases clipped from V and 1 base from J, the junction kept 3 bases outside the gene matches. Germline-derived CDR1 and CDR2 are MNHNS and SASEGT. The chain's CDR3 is CASSEGTGFNYGYTF. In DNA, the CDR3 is TGTGCCAGCAGTGAGGGGACAGGGTTTAACTATGGCTACACCTTC.

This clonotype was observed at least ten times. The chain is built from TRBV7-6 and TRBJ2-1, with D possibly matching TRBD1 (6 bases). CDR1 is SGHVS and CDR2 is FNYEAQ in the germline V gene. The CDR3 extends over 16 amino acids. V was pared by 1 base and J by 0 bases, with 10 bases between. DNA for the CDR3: TGTGCCAGCAGCTTAGGGGAAGGGGGCTCCTACAATGAGCAGTTCTTC. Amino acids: CASSLGEGGSYNEQFF.

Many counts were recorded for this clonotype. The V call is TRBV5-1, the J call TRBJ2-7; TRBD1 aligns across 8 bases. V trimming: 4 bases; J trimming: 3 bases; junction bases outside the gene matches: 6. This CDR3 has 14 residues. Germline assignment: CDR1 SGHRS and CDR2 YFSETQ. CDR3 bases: TGCGCCAGCAGCCTTTCAGGGGGCGGCTACGAGCAGTACTTC. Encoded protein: CASSLSGGGYEQYF.